The sequence of this T cell receptor beta chain was determined in a study of blood T cell repertoires in COVID-19. Overall study context: PBMCs, B-cell-depleted T cells, or T cells provided the cDNA or gDNA that made up the material.

Assay used: immunoSEQ multiplex PCR; TCRdb lists only in-frame clones, some missing. In the table there are roughly 310,000 clones, roughly nine tenths of which are singletons. This CDR3 is built from 14 residues. The germline V gene encodes CDR1 MNHNS and CDR2 SASEGT. Trimming took 2 bases from V and 5 from J, leaving 12 bases between them. The V call is TRBV6-1, the J call TRBJ1-2; D is uncertain. Sequencing was carried out using PBMCs or T cells enriched from blood (not recorded which). The receptor comes from a man aged 60-69 years who had recovered from COVID-19. Here the CDR3 reads CASSEYLEGYGYTF. For the CDR3, the DNA is TGTGCCAGCAGTGAATATCTTGAGGGTTATGGCTACACCTTC.